The entry that follows covers one T cell receptor (beta chain) sequence. The target antigen is unknown. One heparinised draw, averaging roughly 0.12 L, was taken per donor. This record belongs to a study of beta chain features in type 1 diabetes. Expressed TCRB transcripts were sequenced, since all the RNA that had been isolated was reverse transcribed. The method was immunoSEQ multiplex PCR; TCRdb's version includes in-frame clones alone and lacks a portion of them. The profile shows hundreds of thousands of clones, roughly a sixth of them singletons. Looked up from germline, CDR1 is SGHNT and CDR2 is YYREEE (reference sequence). The V end lost 0 bases, the J end lost 1 base, and 11 bases lay between the germline ends. CDR3 length: 15 residues. Findings and caveats of the study: When Type 1 diabetes patients were examined, their TCRB CDR3s proved moderately but significantly shorter in all four CD4+ subsets.

Sequenced sample: naive CD4+ T cells from blood. The chain employs TRBV5-4 and TRBJ2-7, with D possibly being TRBD1 or TRBD2 (5 bases each). This TCR was sampled from a man between 18 and 35 years old in good health. The CDR3 coding sequence is TGTGCCAGCAGCTTGGCAGGGAGTAGGTCCTACGAGCAGTACTTC. Translation: CASSLAGSRSYEQYF.